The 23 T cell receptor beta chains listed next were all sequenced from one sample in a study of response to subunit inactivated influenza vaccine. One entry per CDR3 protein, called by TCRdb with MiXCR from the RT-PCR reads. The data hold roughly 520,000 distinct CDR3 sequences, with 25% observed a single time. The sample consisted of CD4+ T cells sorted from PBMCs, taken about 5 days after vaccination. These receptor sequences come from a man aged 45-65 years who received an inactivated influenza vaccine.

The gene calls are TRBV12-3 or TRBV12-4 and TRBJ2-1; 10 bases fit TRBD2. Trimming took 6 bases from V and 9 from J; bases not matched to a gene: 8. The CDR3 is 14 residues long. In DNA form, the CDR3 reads TGTGCCAGCAGGTACCACGGGACTAGCGCTGAGCAGTTCTTC. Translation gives CASRYHGTSAEQFF.

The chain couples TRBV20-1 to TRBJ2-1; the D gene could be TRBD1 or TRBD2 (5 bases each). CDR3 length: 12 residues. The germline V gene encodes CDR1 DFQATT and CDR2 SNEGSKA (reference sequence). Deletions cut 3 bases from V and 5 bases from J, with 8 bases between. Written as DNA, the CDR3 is TGCAGTGCTAGCTGGGGGAACAATGAGCAGTTCTTC. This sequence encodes CSASWGNNEQFF.

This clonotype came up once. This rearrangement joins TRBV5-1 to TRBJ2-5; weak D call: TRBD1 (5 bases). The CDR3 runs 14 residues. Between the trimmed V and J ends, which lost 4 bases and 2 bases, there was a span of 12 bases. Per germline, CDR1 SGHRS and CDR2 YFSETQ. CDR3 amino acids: CASSTGDSQETQYF. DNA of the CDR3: TGCGCCAGCAGCACTGGAGACAGTCAAGAGACCCAGTACTTC.

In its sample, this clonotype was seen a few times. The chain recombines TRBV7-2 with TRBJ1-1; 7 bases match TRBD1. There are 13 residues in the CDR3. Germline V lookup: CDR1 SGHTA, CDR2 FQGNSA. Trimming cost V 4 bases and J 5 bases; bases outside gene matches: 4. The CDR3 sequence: CASSSTGETEAFF. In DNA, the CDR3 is TGTGCCAGCAGCTCAACAGGGGAAACTGAAGCTTTCTTT. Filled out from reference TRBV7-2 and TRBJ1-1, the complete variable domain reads GAGVSQSPSNKVTEKGKDVELRCDPISGHTALYWYRQSLGQGLEFLIYFQGNSAPDKSGLPSDRFSAERTGGSVSTLTIQRTQQEDSAVYLCASSSTGETEAFFGQGTRLTVV.

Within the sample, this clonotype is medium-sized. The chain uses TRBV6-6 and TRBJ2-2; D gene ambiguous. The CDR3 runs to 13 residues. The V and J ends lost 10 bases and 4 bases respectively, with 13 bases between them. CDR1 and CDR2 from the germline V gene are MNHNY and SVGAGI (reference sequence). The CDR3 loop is CAIQQWGTGELFF. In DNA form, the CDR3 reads TGTGCCATCCAGCAATGGGGCACCGGGGAGCTGTTTTTT.

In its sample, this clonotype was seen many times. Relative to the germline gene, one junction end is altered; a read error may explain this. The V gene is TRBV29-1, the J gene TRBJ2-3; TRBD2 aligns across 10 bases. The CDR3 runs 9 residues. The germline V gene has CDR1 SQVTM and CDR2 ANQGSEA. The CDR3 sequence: CSVELAGVF. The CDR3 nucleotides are TGCAGCGTTGAACTAGCGGGGGTCTTT.

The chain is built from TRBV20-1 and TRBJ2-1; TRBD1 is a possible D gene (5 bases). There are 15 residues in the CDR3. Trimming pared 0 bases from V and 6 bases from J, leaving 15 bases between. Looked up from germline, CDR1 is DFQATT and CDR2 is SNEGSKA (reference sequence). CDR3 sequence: CSARDLQGSGNEQFF. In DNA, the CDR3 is TGCAGTGCTAGAGATCTTCAGGGTTCGGGCAATGAGCAGTTCTTC.

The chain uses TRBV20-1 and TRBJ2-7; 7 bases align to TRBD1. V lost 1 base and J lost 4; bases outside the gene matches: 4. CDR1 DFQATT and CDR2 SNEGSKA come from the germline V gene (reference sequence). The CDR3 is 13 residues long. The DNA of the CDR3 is TGCAGTGCTAGAGTGTACAGGGGTTACGAGCAGTACTTC. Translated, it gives CSARVYRGYEQYF.

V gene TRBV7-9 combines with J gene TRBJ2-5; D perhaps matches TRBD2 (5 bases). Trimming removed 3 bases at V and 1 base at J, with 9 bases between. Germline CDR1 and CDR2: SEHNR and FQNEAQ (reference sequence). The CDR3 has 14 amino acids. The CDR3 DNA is TGTGCCAGCAGCTTGGAGGTTCTCCAAGAGACCCAGTACTTC. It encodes CASSLEVLQETQYF.

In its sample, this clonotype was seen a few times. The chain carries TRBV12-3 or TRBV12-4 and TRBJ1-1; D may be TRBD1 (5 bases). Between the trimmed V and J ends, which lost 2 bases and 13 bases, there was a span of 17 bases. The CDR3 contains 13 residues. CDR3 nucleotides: TGTGCCAGCAGTTTATCGGGGGGGACCCAAGGTTTCTTT. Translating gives CASSLSGGTQGFF.

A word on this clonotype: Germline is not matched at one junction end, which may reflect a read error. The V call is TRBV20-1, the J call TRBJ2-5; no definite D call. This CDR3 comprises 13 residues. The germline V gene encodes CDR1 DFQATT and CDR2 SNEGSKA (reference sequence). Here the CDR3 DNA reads TGCAGTGCTAGTAGGGCTATACAAGGGACCCAGTACTTC. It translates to CSASRAIQGTQYF.

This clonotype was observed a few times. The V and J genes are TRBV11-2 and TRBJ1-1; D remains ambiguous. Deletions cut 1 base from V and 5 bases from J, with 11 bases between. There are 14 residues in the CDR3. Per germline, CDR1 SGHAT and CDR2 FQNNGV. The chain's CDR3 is CASSLGGYATEAFF. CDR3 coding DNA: TGTGCCAGCAGCTTAGGAGGGTACGCGACTGAAGCTTTCTTT. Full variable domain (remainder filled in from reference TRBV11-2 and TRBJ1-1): EAGVAQSPRYKIIEKRQSVAFWCNPISGHATLYWYQQILGQGPKLLIQFQNNGVVDDSQLPKDRFSAERLKGVDSTLKIQPAKLEDSAVYLCASSLGGYATEAFFGQGTRLTVV.

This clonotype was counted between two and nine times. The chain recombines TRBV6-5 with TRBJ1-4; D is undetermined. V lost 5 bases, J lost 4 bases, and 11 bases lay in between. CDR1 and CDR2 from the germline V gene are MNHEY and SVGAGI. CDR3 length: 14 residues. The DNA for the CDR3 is TGTGCCAGCAGTACTCCCCCCAGTAATGAAAAACTGTTTTTT. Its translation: CASSTPPSNEKLFF.

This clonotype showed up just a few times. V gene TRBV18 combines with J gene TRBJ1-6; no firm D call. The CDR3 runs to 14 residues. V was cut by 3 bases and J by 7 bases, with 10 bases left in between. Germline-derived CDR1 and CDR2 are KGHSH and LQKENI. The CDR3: CASSPTEANSPLHF. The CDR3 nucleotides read TGTGCCAGCTCACCCACAGAAGCCAATTCACCCCTCCACTTT.

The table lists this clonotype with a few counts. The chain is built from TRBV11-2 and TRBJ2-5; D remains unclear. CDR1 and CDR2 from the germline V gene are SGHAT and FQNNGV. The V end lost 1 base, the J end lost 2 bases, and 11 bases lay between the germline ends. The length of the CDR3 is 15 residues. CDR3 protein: CASSLGRSFQETQYF. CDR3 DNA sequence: TGTGCCAGCAGCTTAGGGCGGAGCTTTCAAGAGACCCAGTACTTC.

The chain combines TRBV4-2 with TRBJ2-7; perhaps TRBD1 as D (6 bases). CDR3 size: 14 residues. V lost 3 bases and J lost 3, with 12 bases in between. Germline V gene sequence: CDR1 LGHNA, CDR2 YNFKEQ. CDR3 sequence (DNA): TGTGCCAGCAGCCAGAGGGACACTCTCTACGAGCAGTACTTC. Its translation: CASSQRDTLYEQYF.

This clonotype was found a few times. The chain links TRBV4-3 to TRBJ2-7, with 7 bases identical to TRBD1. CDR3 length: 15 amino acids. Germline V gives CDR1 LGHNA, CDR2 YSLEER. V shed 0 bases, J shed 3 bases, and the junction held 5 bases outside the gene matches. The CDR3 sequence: CASSQDQQGYYEQYF. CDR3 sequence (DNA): TGCGCCAGCAGCCAAGATCAACAGGGGTACTACGAGCAGTACTTC.

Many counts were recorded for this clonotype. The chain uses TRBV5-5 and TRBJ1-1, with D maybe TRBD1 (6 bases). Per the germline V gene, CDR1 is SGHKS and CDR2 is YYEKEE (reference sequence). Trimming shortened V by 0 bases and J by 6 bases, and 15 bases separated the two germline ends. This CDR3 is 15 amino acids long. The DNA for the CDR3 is TGTGCCAGCAGCTTGGTTGGGGGGGCGCGGTCTGAAGCTTTCTTT. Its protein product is CASSLVGGARSEAFF.

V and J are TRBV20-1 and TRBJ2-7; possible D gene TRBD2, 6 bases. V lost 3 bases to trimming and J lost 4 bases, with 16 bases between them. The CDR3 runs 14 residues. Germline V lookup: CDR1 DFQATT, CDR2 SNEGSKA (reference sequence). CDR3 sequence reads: CSARMGLERYEQYF. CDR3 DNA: TGCAGTGCTAGGATGGGACTGGAGCGGTACGAGCAGTACTTC.

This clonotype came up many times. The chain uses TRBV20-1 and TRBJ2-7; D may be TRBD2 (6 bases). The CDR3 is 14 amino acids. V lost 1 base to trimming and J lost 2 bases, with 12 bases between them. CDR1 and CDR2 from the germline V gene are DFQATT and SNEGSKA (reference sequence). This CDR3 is CSARVPGRTYEQYF. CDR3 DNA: TGCAGTGCTAGAGTGCCAGGGAGGACCTACGAGCAGTACTTC.

The CDR3 loop reads CASSQTDRGEHEQFF. The CDR3 coding sequence is TGTGCCAGCAGCCAGACGGACAGGGGAGAGCATGAGCAGTTCTTC. This chain links TRBV4-2 with TRBJ2-1; 9 bases map to TRBD1. Germline CDR1 reads LGHNA; CDR2 reads YNFKEQ. The CDR3 length is 15 residues. The J segment lost 8 bases and the V segment lost 3 bases, leaving 8 bases of the junction unmatched.

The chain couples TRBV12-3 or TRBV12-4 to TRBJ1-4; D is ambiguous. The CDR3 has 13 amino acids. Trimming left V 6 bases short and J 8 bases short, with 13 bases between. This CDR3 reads CASRASAVEKLFF. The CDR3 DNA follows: TGTGCCAGCAGAGCCTCCGCCGTGGAAAAACTGTTTTTT.

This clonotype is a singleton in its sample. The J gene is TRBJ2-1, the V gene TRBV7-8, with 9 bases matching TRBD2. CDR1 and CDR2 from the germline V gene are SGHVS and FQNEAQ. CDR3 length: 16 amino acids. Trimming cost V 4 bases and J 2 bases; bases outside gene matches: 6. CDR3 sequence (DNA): TGTGCCAGCAGCTACTTAGCGGGAGCCGCCTACAATGAGCAGTTCTTC. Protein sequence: CASSYLAGAAYNEQFF.